This TCR beta chain was obtained from a study of cytomegalovirus exposure and HLA in healthy donors. Some clones are missing from TCRdb's copy, which holds only in-frame ones; the method was immunoSEQ multiplex PCR. The sample comprises 300,000 or so clones, 88% of which are singletons, and around 0.88% rests with the top ten. Sequencing used PBMCs. The clonotype was recovered from a man aged 25-40 years in good health and CMV-seronegative.

In DNA form, the CDR3 reads TGTGCCACCAGCCTCGGGGGGGCGGGAACTAATGAAAAACTGTTTTTT. This gives the protein CATSLGGAGTNEKLFF. J is TRBJ1-4 and V is TRBV15; a weak D match, TRBD1 (6 bases). The CDR3 is 16 amino acids. Trimming removed 5 bases at V and 1 base at J, with 14 bases between. The V gene's germline CDR1 is LNHNV and CDR2 YYDKDF (reference sequence).